The following is a TCR beta chain sequence with its context. What it binds is unknown. Total RNA amounting to about 4,000 ng went into each TCR library. From its re-call of the 5' RACE reads, TCRdb lists each CDR3 protein once, without DNA. Its listing shows some 190,000 distinct CDR3 sequences. This record belongs to a study of monozygotic twins with inflammatory bowel disease. Researchers collected about 2.5 ml of blood per donor. The CDR3 spans 17 residues. Germline V lookup: CDR1 MNHEY, CDR2 SVGEGT. Study-level points and caveats: The authors could not tell different T cell subtypes apart. Healthy co-twins showed greater TCRbeta diversity (inverse Simpson) than IBD patients.

The sample consisted of blood. The sequence came from a human donor with ulcerative colitis or Crohn's disease, or a healthy co-twin of an affected twin (not recorded which). The chain has TRBV6-2 or TRBV6-3 and TRBJ2-5; TCRdb indicates TRBD2, and absent DNA this call remains unverified. Here the CDR3 reads CASSPGGSGMTQETQYF.